This TCR beta chain stems from a study of control samples from healthy donors and cancer patients. TCRdb's table, derived via immunoSEQ multiplex PCR, lists solely in-frame clones and lacks some. The sample lists roughly 150,000 clones, around 88% occurring once. The CDR3 extends over 15 amino acids. CDR1 and CDR2 from the germline V gene are GTSNPN and SVGIG (reference sequence). With 3 bases clipped from V and 2 bases from J, the junction kept 7 bases outside the gene matches. The sample comprised blood. The source of this sequence is a man aged 18 to 35 in good health. The chain employs TRBV30 and TRBJ2-3; TRBD2 aligns across 8 bases. The CDR3 here is CAWSGGLVFTDTQYF. In nucleotides, the CDR3 is TGTGCCTGGAGCGGGGGACTAGTGTTCACAGATACGCAGTATTTT.